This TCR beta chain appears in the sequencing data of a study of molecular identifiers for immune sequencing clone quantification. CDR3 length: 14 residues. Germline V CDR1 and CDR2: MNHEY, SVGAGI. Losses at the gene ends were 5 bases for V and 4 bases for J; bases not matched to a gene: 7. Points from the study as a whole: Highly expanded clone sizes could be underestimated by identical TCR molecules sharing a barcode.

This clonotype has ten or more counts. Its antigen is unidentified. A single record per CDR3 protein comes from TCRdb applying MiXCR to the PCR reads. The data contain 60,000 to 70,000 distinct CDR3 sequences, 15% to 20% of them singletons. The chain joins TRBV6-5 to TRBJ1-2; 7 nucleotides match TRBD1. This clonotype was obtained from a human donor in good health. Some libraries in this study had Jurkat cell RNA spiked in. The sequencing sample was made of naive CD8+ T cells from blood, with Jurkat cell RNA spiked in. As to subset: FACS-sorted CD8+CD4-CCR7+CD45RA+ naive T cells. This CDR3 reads CASSGTEQFYGYTF. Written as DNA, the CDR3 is TGTGCCAGCAGTGGGACAGAACAGTTCTATGGCTACACCTTC.